Shown below are 22 T cell receptor beta chains from a single sample sequenced in a study of beta chain features in type 1 diabetes. Expressed TCRB transcripts got sequenced, as all isolated RNA was reverse transcribed. Data came from immunoSEQ multiplex PCR; TCRdb stores just in-frame clones and leaves some out. The table includes 620,000 or so clones, around 15% detected once. Sequences were obtained from naive CD4+ T cells from blood. The receptors stem from a man between 18 and 29 years old in good health.

This clone came up a few times. The V gene is TRBV10-1, the J gene TRBJ2-3; 7 nucleotides agree with TRBD2. The ends lost 2 bases at V and 3 bases at J; junction bases unmatched: 2. Germline CDR1 is WNHNN and CDR2 is SYGVQD (reference sequence). CDR3 size: 14 residues. This CDR3 reads CASSELAETDTQYF. The CDR3 DNA reads TGCGCCAGCAGTGAGCTAGCGGAGACAGATACGCAGTATTTT.

The chain has TRBV25-1 and TRBJ2-3; 11 bases match TRBD2. V shed 5 bases and J 4 bases; nucleotides not matched to a gene: 5. The CDR3 contains 15 residues. Per the germline V gene, CDR1 is MGHDK and CDR2 is SYGVNS. The CDR3 sequence is CASSRLAGGADTQYF. Here the CDR3 DNA reads TGTGCCAGCAGTCGGCTAGCGGGAGGCGCAGATACGCAGTATTTT.

This clone has a handful of counts. The V and J genes are TRBV29-1 and TRBJ1-1; D not certain. The CDR3 spans 10 residues. Germline V gene sequence: CDR1 SQVTM, CDR2 ANQGSEA. The V end lost 4 bases, the J end lost 5 bases, and 5 bases lay between the germline ends. For the CDR3, the DNA is TGCAGCGTTGGGTGGACTGAAGCTTTCTTT. Protein sequence: CSVGWTEAFF.

The chain is built from TRBV5-4 and TRBJ2-3, with 7 bases that match TRBD2. The CDR3 sequence is 14 residues long. V lost 5 bases and J lost 3; bases outside the gene matches: 6. Germline V gene sequence: CDR1 SGHNT, CDR2 YYREEE (reference sequence). CDR3 in amino acids: CASRWGGGTDTQYF. CDR3 coding DNA: TGTGCCAGCAGGTGGGGGGGAGGTACAGATACGCAGTATTTT. Full variable domain (rest looked up from reference TRBV5-4 and TRBJ2-3): ETGVTQSPTHLIKTRGQQVTLRCSSQSGHNTVSWYQQALGQGPQFIFQYYREEENGRGNFPPRFSGLQFPNYSSELNVNALELDDSALYLCASRWGGGTDTQYFGPGTRLTVL.

The CDR3 bases are TGTGCCAGCAGCTTGGGAGGACAGGGGGCCATAGGTGAGCAGTTCTTC. It translates to CASSLGGQGAIGEQFF. The chain employs TRBV5-4 and TRBJ2-1; 11 bases agree with TRBD1. This CDR3 spans 16 amino acids. Trimming took 0 bases from V and 9 from J; bases not matched to a gene: 8. CDR1 SGHNT and CDR2 YYREEE come from the germline V gene (reference sequence). The whole variable domain, remainder taken from reference TRBV5-4 and TRBJ2-1, is ETGVTQSPTHLIKTRGQQVTLRCSSQSGHNTVSWYQQALGQGPQFIFQYYREEENGRGNFPPRFSGLQFPNYSSELNVNALELDDSALYLCASSLGGQGAIGEQFFGPGTRLTVL.

This clone came up a few times. The chain carries TRBV18 and TRBJ1-1; a possible D gene is TRBD1 (5 bases). Germline V gene data show CDR1 as KGHSH and CDR2 as LQKENI. The CDR3 extends over 16 amino acids. Trimming took 1 base from V and 1 from J, leaving 13 bases between them. The CDR3, as DNA: TGTGCCAGCTCACCACGGAGGGGCGCTTGGAACACTGAAGCTTTCTTT. Translating it yields CASSPRRGAWNTEAFF.

This clone has more than one count but fewer than ten. V is TRBV20-1 and J is TRBJ1-1, with a weak D call TRBD1 (5 bases). Per germline, CDR1 DFQATT and CDR2 SNEGSKA (reference sequence). Trimming took off 4 bases at V and 11 bases at J, with 11 bases between the two ends. The CDR3 totals 10 residues. Here the CDR3 reads CSATGFRAFF. CDR3 nucleotide sequence: TGCAGTGCTACAGGGTTTCGGGCTTTCTTT.

This clone was found a few times. The chain recombines TRBV27 with TRBJ1-6; D is unresolved. Germline loops: CDR1 MNHEY, CDR2 SMNVEV (reference sequence). The CDR3 is made up of 14 amino acids. The ends were cut back, 6 bases at V and 5 bases at J, with 11 bases in the middle. This chain's CDR3 is CASRIDTDNSPLHF. As DNA, the CDR3 is TGTGCCAGCAGAATAGACACCGATAATTCACCCCTCCACTTT.

A few counts support this clone. The rearrangement joins TRBV29-1 to TRBJ2-3; perhaps TRBD1 as D (5 bases). V shed 5 bases and J shed 5 bases, with 5 bases lying between them. CDR1 and CDR2 (germline): SQVTM, ANQGSEA. The CDR3 contains 10 residues. In DNA, the CDR3 is TGCAGCGTTAGGGGAGATACGCAGTATTTT. It translates to CSVRGDTQYF.

The chain has TRBV4-3 and TRBJ1-5; 8 positions agree with TRBD1. CDR1 is LGHNA and CDR2 is YSLEER in the germline V gene. With V trimmed by 4 bases and J by 1 base, 12 bases remained unmatched. The CDR3 spans 18 residues. CDR3 region: CASSLWIRGRDSNQPQHF. CDR3 DNA: TGCGCCAGCAGCCTATGGATCAGGGGGCGAGACAGCAATCAGCCCCAGCATTTT.

This clone appeared a few times. This chain connects TRBV5-1 to TRBJ1-5; unclear D gene. This CDR3 has 15 amino acids. V lost 2 bases, J lost 6 bases, and 15 bases lay in between. Germline values: CDR1 SGHRS, CDR2 YFSETQ. Written as DNA, the CDR3 is TGCGCCAGCAGCTTAAACGGAGTTTCCCGTCAGCCCCAGCATTTT. Protein: CASSLNGVSRQPQHF.

This clone was seen a few times. This chain joins TRBV12-5 and TRBJ2-2; D may be TRBD2 (5 bases). Germline V lookup: CDR1 LGHNT, CDR2 FRNRAP. Trimming stripped 4 bases from V and 1 base from J, with 7 bases between. The CDR3 is made up of 14 amino acids. The CDR3 nucleotides are TGTGCTAGTGGTTCCGGACTGAACACCGGGGAGCTGTTTTTT. This translates into CASGSGLNTGELFF.

The table lists this clone with a few counts. The chain recombines TRBV6-5 with TRBJ1-1, with 8 bases aligning to TRBD1. Germline V gives CDR1 MNHEY, CDR2 SVGAGI. CDR3 length equals 15 residues. With V trimmed by 4 bases and J by 4 bases, 8 bases remained unmatched. As DNA, the CDR3 is TGTGCCAGCAGTTCCCCTCGGACAGGGAGCACTGAAGCTTTCTTT. Its translation: CASSSPRTGSTEAFF.

This clone was seen more than once but under ten times. The J gene is TRBJ2-3, the V gene TRBV19, with D possibly being TRBD1 (6 bases). This CDR3 spans 12 amino acids. The V gene's germline CDR1 is LNHDA and CDR2 SQIVND (reference sequence). Trimming cost V 8 bases and J 2 bases, with 8 bases left between them. CDR3 in amino acids: CASGQITDTQYF. The DNA for the CDR3 is TGTGCCAGTGGACAGATCACAGATACGCAGTATTTT.

This clone appeared a few times. The chain joins TRBV2 to TRBJ2-5; tentatively, D is TRBD2 (5 bases). The germline CDR1 and CDR2 sequences are SNHLY and FYNNEI. This CDR3 is 15 amino acids long. Trimming pared 4 bases from V and 5 bases from J, leaving 17 bases between. The CDR3, as DNA: TGTGCCAGCAGTGCCCGTGGGTCACGAGGGGAGACCCAGTACTTC. Residues: CASSARGSRGETQYF.

The chain uses TRBV7-9 and TRBJ2-5; TRBD1 might be the D (6 bases). Germline CDR1 reads SEHNR; CDR2 reads FQNEAQ (reference sequence). The CDR3 consists of 16 residues. V was clipped by 6 bases and J by 5 bases, with 22 bases between them. CDR3: CASRYKDSLRRETQYF. CDR3 in DNA: TGTGCCAGCAGATATAAGGACAGTCTAAGGAGGGAGACCCAGTACTTC. The full variable domain, completed using reference TRBV7-9 and TRBJ2-5, is DTGVSQNPRHKITKRGQNVTFRCDPISEHNRLYWYRQTLGQGPEFLTYFQNEAQLEKSRLLSDRFSAERPKGSFSTLEIQRTEQGDSAMYLCASRYKDSLRRETQYFGPGTRLLVL.

This clone was detected only a few times. The chain carries TRBV2 and TRBJ1-4; D ambiguous. The V gene lost 6 bases and the J gene lost 4 bases, with 12 bases spanning the gap. CDR1 and CDR2 (germline): SNHLY, FYNNEI. CDR3 length equals 14 residues. The DNA for the CDR3 is TGTGCCAGCAGGGTGGGCCAATATAATGAAAAACTGTTTTTT. Protein: CASRVGQYNEKLFF.

A note on this clone: Other DNA sequences of this sample code for an identical CDR3. This chain joins TRBV5-1 and TRBJ2-3; D uncertain. There are 13 residues in the CDR3. The V end lost 0 bases, the J end lost 1 base, and 3 bases lay between the germline ends. Germline lookup yields CDR1 SGHRS and CDR2 YFSETQ. CDR3 region: CASSLEGTDTQYF. CDR3 sequence (DNA): TGCGCCAGCAGCTTGGAGGGCACAGATACGCAGTATTTT.

The chain joins TRBV10-2 to TRBJ2-1, with 7 bases that match TRBD2. CDR1 is WSHSY, CDR2 SAAADI, per germline. CDR3 length equals 16 residues. V lost 1 base, J lost 1 base, and 4 bases stayed unmatched. DNA for the CDR3: TGCGCCAGCAGTGAGTGGGGGAGGGCGTCCTACAATGAGCAGTTCTTC. Amino acid sequence: CASSEWGRASYNEQFF.

This clone was recorded at least ten times. The V call is TRBV15, the J call TRBJ2-4; TRBD1 agrees at 7 bases. The CDR3 spans 16 residues. The ends lost 2 bases at V and 6 bases at J; junction bases unmatched: 10. Germline V gene sequence: CDR1 LNHNV, CDR2 YYDKDF (reference sequence). The CDR3 region is CATSRQGVPRRNIQYF. In DNA form, the CDR3 reads TGTGCCACCAGCAGACAGGGGGTTCCCAGGAGAAACATTCAGTACTTC. The whole variable domain, remainder taken from reference TRBV15 and TRBJ2-4, is DAMVIQNPRYQVTQFGKPVTLSCSQTLNHNVMYWYQQKSSQAPKLLFHYYDKDFNNEADTPDNFQSRRPNTSFCFLDIRSPGLGDTAMYLCATSRQGVPRRNIQYFGAGTRLSVL.

The DNA of the CDR3 is TGCAGCGTGGCCCAGGCATGGAACACAGATACGCAGTATTTT. Its protein is CSVAQAWNTDTQYF. The V and J genes are TRBV29-1 and TRBJ2-3, with D uncertain. The CDR3 loop spans 14 amino acids. The germline gives CDR1 SQVTM, CDR2 ANQGSEA. Trimming removed 6 bases at V and 2 bases at J, with 15 bases between.

The gene calls are TRBV7-2 and TRBJ2-1, with D possibly TRBD2 on 5 matching bases. Germline V gives CDR1 SGHTA, CDR2 FQGNSA. Trimming removed 0 bases from V and 2 bases from J, with 14 bases in between. The CDR3 covers 17 residues. This chain's CDR3 is CASSLALSVSAYNEQFF. The DNA for the CDR3 is TGTGCCAGCAGCTTAGCTCTTAGCGTTTCAGCCTACAATGAGCAGTTCTTC. The whole variable domain, filled in from reference TRBV7-2 and TRBJ2-1, reads GAGVSQSPSNKVTEKGKDVELRCDPISGHTALYWYRQSLGQGLEFLIYFQGNSAPDKSGLPSDRFSAERTGGSVSTLTIQRTQQEDSAVYLCASSLALSVSAYNEQFFGPGTRLTVL.